These 29 T cell receptor beta chains share one sample of origin, sequenced in a study of T-cell memory formation after mild COVID-19. TCRdb re-derived calls from the 5' RACE reads in MiXCR, one entry per CDR3 protein. The data show under 550,000 distinct CDR3 sequences, more than 15% seen once. The sample consisted of PBMCs or a T cell subset sorted from them (not recorded which). The receptors come from a man between 18 and 35 years old who had mild COVID-19 (a few samples of this study predate the infection). Cell type and time point are not known.

This clonotype was counted ten times or more. The chain employs TRBV12-3 or TRBV12-4 and TRBJ2-7; 7 bases are shared with TRBD2. The V and J ends lost 6 bases and 6 bases, in that order; junction bases with no gene match: 2. There are 11 residues in the CDR3. CDR3 in DNA: TGTGCCAGCAGCTGGGGGGGCGAGCAGTACTTC. It encodes CASSWGGEQYF.

The gene calls are TRBV27 and TRBJ2-1, with TRBD1 identical over 11 bases. Germline CDR1 reads MNHEY; CDR2 reads SMNVEV (reference sequence). V gave up 5 bases and J gave up 7 bases; unmatched junction bases: 10. This CDR3 has 16 residues. CDR3 nucleotides: TGTGCCAGCAGTATGCTCCGGGACAGGGGGACGAATGAGCAGTTCTTC. This gives the protein CASSMLRDRGTNEQFF.

This clonotype has only a few counts. J is TRBJ2-3 and V is TRBV24-1; 11 nucleotides match TRBD2. Germline V gives CDR1 KGHDR, CDR2 SFDVKD. The CDR3 is 16 residues long. Trimming cost V 4 bases and J 4 bases; bases outside gene matches: 6. CDR3 in DNA: TGTGCCACCAGTGACATTAGCGGGGGGGCCCCAGATACGCAGTATTTT. Encoded protein: CATSDISGGAPDTQYF.

The V gene is TRBV7-2, the J gene TRBJ2-3; 11 bases align to TRBD2. The germline CDR1 and CDR2 sequences are SGHTA and FQGNSA. This CDR3 region has 16 residues. Trimming cost V 3 bases and J 2 bases; bases outside gene matches: 4. This CDR3 reads CASSFVAGGSTDTQYF. DNA for the CDR3: TGTGCCAGCAGCTTTGTAGCGGGAGGGTCCACAGATACGCAGTATTTT.

A few counts support this clonotype. The V call is TRBV10-3, the J call TRBJ1-2; D not resolved. Trimming stripped 0 bases from V and 2 bases from J, with 19 bases between. Germline V gene data show CDR1 as ENHRY and CDR2 as SYGVKD. The CDR3 runs to 18 residues. The CDR3 reads CAISESGWRTQTNYGYTF. The CDR3 region has the DNA TGTGCCATCAGTGAGTCGGGGTGGAGAACCCAAACAAACTATGGCTACACCTTC.

This clonotype was seen once. The DNA for the CDR3 is TGTGCCAGCAGTGCCCCCCCTGGGTCCGGGGGCTACACCTTC. Encoded protein: CASSAPPGSGGYTF. The rearrangement joins TRBV28 to TRBJ1-2, with D unresolved. Trimming pared 5 bases from V and 8 bases from J, leaving 18 bases between. Per germline, CDR1 MDHEN and CDR2 SYDVKM. The CDR3 spans 14 residues.

Only a few counts were recorded for this clonotype. This CDR3 reads CASGPTGGEGGYTF. CDR3 bases: TGTGCCAGCGGTCCTACAGGGGGCGAGGGGGGCTACACCTTC. The V gene is TRBV12-3 or TRBV12-4, the J gene TRBJ1-2; 9 bases match TRBD1. CDR3 size: 14 residues. The ends lost 8 bases at V and 8 bases at J; junction bases unmatched: 12.

The rearrangement uses TRBV20-1 and TRBJ1-2, with D hard to call. The CDR3 totals 13 residues. Trimming stripped 4 bases from V and 4 bases from J, with 13 bases between. The germline gives CDR1 DFQATT, CDR2 SNEGSKA (reference sequence). CDR3 in amino acids: CSATGGVSYGYTF. CDR3 sequence (DNA): TGCAGTGCTACGGGTGGGGTGAGCTATGGCTACACCTTC.

This chain links TRBV6-6 with TRBJ2-5; 7 nucleotides line up with TRBD1. Germline CDR1 MNHNY, CDR2 SVGAGI (reference sequence). The CDR3 consists of 14 residues. Trimming at V came to 6 bases and at J to 2 bases, leaving 6 bases not matched to a gene. This chain's CDR3 is CASRHGGQQETQYF. The CDR3 bases are TGTGCCAGCAGGCATGGGGGACAGCAAGAGACCCAGTACTTC.

The chain has TRBV6-5 and TRBJ1-1; 8 bases map to TRBD1. The CDR3 consists of 13 residues. Germline CDR1 and CDR2: MNHEY and SVGAGI. The trim removed 10 bases at V and 0 bases at J, leaving 4 bases unmatched. CDR3 coding DNA: TGTGCCATTCGACAGGGGCTGAACACTGAAGCTTTCTTT. Translation: CAIRQGLNTEAFF.

The chain links TRBV27 to TRBJ2-5; 8 bases are shared with TRBD2. With 6 bases clipped from V and 5 bases from J, the junction kept 5 bases outside the gene matches. CDR1 is MNHEY and CDR2 is SMNVEV in the germline V gene (reference sequence). This CDR3 contains 13 residues. The CDR3 DNA sequence: TGTGCCAGCAGGCGGGGGGTCAGTGAGACCCAGTACTTC. Translated, it gives CASRRGVSETQYF.

CDR3 in DNA: TGTGCCACCAGCAGATCTCGGACAGACCCGGGGGAGACCCAGTACTTC. As protein: CATSRSRTDPGETQYF. The chain has TRBV15 and TRBJ2-5, with a possible D match to TRBD1 (6 bases). The CDR3 has 16 amino acids. Looked up from germline, CDR1 is LNHNV and CDR2 is YYDKDF (reference sequence). Trimming removed 2 bases at V and 5 bases at J, with 18 bases between.

The chain recombines TRBV18 with TRBJ2-7; D is unclear. Germline CDR1 is KGHSH and CDR2 is LQKENI. The CDR3 consists of 13 residues. Trimming took off 3 bases at V and 2 bases at J, with 8 bases between the two ends. The CDR3: CASSPVHTYEQYF. CDR3 in DNA: TGTGCCAGCTCACCGGTACATACCTACGAGCAGTACTTC. The complete variable domain, with remaining parts taken from reference TRBV18 and TRBJ2-7, reads NAGVMQNPRHLVRRRGQEARLRCSPMKGHSHVYWYRQLPEEGLKFMVYLQKENIIDESGMPKERFSAEFPKEGPSILRIQQVVRGDSAAYFCASSPVHTYEQYFGPGTRLTVT.

There are a few counts of this clonotype. The chain is built from TRBV28 and TRBJ2-7, with D possibly being TRBD2 (6 bases). Germline V gives CDR1 MDHEN, CDR2 SYDVKM. CDR3 length: 13 amino acids. V was shortened by 6 bases and J by 6 bases, with 15 bases between the two germline ends. CDR3 region: CASRQRGFGEQYV. The CDR3 DNA follows: TGTGCCAGCAGACAACGGGGGTTTGGCGAGCAGTACGTC.

The gene calls are TRBV29-1 and TRBJ1-1; possibly TRBD1 for D (5 bases). From germline, CDR1 is SQVTM and CDR2 ANQGSEA. V was pared by 7 bases and J by 6 bases, with 15 bases between. The CDR3 is 12 amino acids. The CDR3 sequence is CSAVGASPEAFF. CDR3 sequence (DNA): TGCAGCGCAGTAGGGGCTAGCCCTGAAGCTTTCTTT.

V is TRBV20-1 and J is TRBJ2-3; unclear D gene. CDR1 and CDR2 from the germline V gene are DFQATT and SNEGSKA (reference sequence). CDR3 length: 12 residues. V shed 5 bases and J shed 9 bases, with 15 bases lying between them. The CDR3 DNA is TGCAGTGCTGGGCCTCCCTCGGGCACGCAGTATTTT. Residues: CSAGPPSGTQYF.

This chain links TRBV29-1 with TRBJ2-3; 16 nucleotides line up with TRBD2. This CDR3 contains 15 residues. J lost 3 bases, V lost 7 bases, and 4 bases had no gene match. CDR1 and CDR2 from the germline V gene are SQVTM and ANQGSEA. CDR3 sequence: CSDRGLAGGTDTQYF. The CDR3 nucleotides are TGCAGCGACCGGGGACTAGCGGGGGGGACAGATACGCAGTATTTT.

This clonotype was counted only a few times. V is TRBV12-3 or TRBV12-4 and J is TRBJ2-1; D gene unclear. V was trimmed by 1 base and J by 7 bases, leaving 8 bases between them. The CDR3 totals 13 residues. The CDR3 reads CASSLDERNEQFF. The DNA for the CDR3 is TGTGCCAGCAGTTTAGACGAAAGGAATGAGCAGTTCTTC.

The chain carries TRBV5-1 and TRBJ1-1, with D tentatively TRBD1 (6 bases). V shed 4 bases and J shed 4 bases, with 20 bases lying between them. The germline gives CDR1 SGHRS, CDR2 YFSETQ. This CDR3 comprises 16 residues. CDR3: CASSLSRGAISTEAFF. CDR3 coding DNA: TGCGCCAGCAGCCTCTCCCGGGGGGCAATCTCCACTGAAGCTTTCTTT.

This chain joins TRBV4-3 and TRBJ2-5, with D unresolved. The germline V gene has CDR1 LGHNA and CDR2 YSLEER. This CDR3 contains 15 residues. V dropped 1 base and J dropped 5 bases, with 14 bases sitting between them. This CDR3 is CASSQGVGQRETQYF. The DNA of the CDR3 is TGCGCCAGCAGCCAAGGGGTAGGCCAAAGGGAGACCCAGTACTTC.

The J gene is TRBJ2-3, the V gene TRBV7-3, with TRBD2 matching over 8 bases. Per the germline V gene, CDR1 is SGHTA and CDR2 is FQGTGA. The V gene end was trimmed by 1 base and the J gene end by 4 bases; junction bases not matched to a gene: 10. The CDR3 covers 17 residues. In nucleotides, the CDR3 is TGTGCCAGCAGCTTAAGGTTCGGGGGGGATGTGGCAGATACGCAGTATTTT. This codes for CASSLRFGGDVADTQYF.

The DNA of the CDR3 is TGCAGTGCTAGAGCCACTATAGGACAAACCTACGAGCAGTACTTC. Translating gives CSARATIGQTYEQYF. This sequence joins TRBV20-1 and TRBJ2-7, with D possibly TRBD1 on 5 matching bases. This CDR3 region has 15 residues. V was clipped by 1 base and J by 2 bases, with 15 bases between them. Per the germline V gene, CDR1 is DFQATT and CDR2 is SNEGSKA (reference sequence).

The chain uses TRBV21-1 and TRBJ2-7; TRBD1, the table's D call, was not compared with the DNA. TRBV21-1 is a listed pseudogene. There are 17 residues in the CDR3. DNA for the CDR3: TGTGCCACCTTGTCCCCAGGGAAGAGCCCCCCTCCTGGCGAGCAGTACGTC. Protein product: CATLSPGKSPPPGEQYV.

This clonotype was recorded a few times. CDR3 bases: TGTGCCAGCAGCCCATCGGGGGCCTACGAGCAGTACGTC. Protein product: CASSPSGAYEQYV. The J gene is TRBJ2-7, the V gene TRBV7-9; weak D call: TRBD2 (6 bases). This CDR3 contains 13 residues. Trimming stripped 5 bases from V and 2 bases from J, with 10 bases between. Germline CDR1 reads SEHNR; CDR2 reads FQNEAQ (reference sequence).

This clonotype has at least ten counts. The chain has TRBV2 and TRBJ2-3, with D possibly being TRBD2 (7 bases). The CDR3 runs 16 residues. From germline, CDR1 is SNHLY and CDR2 FYNNEI. The ends were cut back, 6 bases at V and 4 bases at J, with 20 bases in the middle. In nucleotides, the CDR3 is TGTGCCAGCAGACCCTTTACGGGGGGCCCCGCAGATACGCAGTATTTT. It encodes CASRPFTGGPADTQYF.

The chain is built from TRBV20-1 and TRBJ1-6; no firm D call. Trimming stripped 2 bases from V and 3 bases from J, with 5 bases between. Germline V gene lookup returns CDR1 DFQATT and CDR2 SNEGSKA (reference sequence). The CDR3 length is 13 residues. The CDR3 DNA is TGCAGTGCTAGACCGAACTATAATTCACCCCTCCACTTT. Translated: CSARPNYNSPLHF.

The CDR3 bases are TGTGCCAGCAGCCCGACGCATGGAAACACCGGGGAGCTGTTTTTT. Translating it yields CASSPTHGNTGELFF. The chain joins TRBV9 to TRBJ2-2; unclear D gene. Trimming cost V 4 bases and J 2 bases, with 12 bases left between them. CDR1 is SGDLS, CDR2 YYNGEE, per germline. CDR3 length: 15 amino acids.

This clonotype was counted many times. The chain combines TRBV7-9 with TRBJ2-7, with 9 positions matching TRBD1. This CDR3 has 14 amino acids. CDR1 is SEHNR and CDR2 is FQNEAQ in the germline V gene (reference sequence). Trimming took 5 bases from V and 7 from J; bases not matched to a gene: 9. CDR3: CASSTVQGAEEQYF. CDR3 sequence (DNA): TGTGCCAGCAGCACCGTACAGGGGGCAGAGGAGCAGTACTTC.

The chain combines TRBV4-1 with TRBJ1-5; no clear D. Trimming removed 0 bases from V and 6 bases from J, with 12 bases in between. Germline CDR1 MGHRA, CDR2 YSYEKL. The CDR3 covers 15 residues. CDR3 in DNA: TGCGCCAGCAGCCAAGATATAGGGATTCCTCAGCCCCAGCATTTT. Translation gives CASSQDIGIPQPQHF.